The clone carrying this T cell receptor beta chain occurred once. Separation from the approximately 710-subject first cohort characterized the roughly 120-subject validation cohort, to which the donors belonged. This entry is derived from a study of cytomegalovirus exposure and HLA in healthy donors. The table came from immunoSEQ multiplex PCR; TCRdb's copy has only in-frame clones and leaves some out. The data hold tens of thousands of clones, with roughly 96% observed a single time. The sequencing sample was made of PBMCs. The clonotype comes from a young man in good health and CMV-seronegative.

The CDR3 DNA follows: TGTGCCAGTTGGGGACAGGAAAACTATGGCTACACCTTC. Protein sequence: CASWGQENYGYTF. The V call is TRBV19, the J call TRBJ1-2; 8 bases are shared with TRBD1. The CDR3 is 13 amino acids. Germline CDR1 reads LNHDA; CDR2 reads SQIVND (reference sequence). The junction had 4 bases not matched to a gene; V was cut back by 8 bases and J by 2 bases. Using reference TRBV19 and TRBJ1-2 for the parts outside the CDR3, the full variable domain is DGGITQSPKYLFRKEGQNVTLSCEQNLNHDAMYWYRQDPGQGLRLIYYSQIVNDFQKGDIAEGYSVSREKKESFPLTVTSAQKNPTAFYLCASWGQENYGYTFGSGTRLTVV.